This T cell receptor beta chain was profiled in a study of a mutant IDH1 vaccine in newly diagnosed glioma. On the study more broadly: The start of vaccination came 4-6 weeks after radiotherapy alone, or with temozolomide cycles. The study held visit V12 at week 35 and visit V13 at week 47. Sex among treated patients split about 60% male, approximately 40% female; mean age was approximately 41 years. Whole-study results and caveats: The authors found pseudoprogression apparently unrelated to changes in top peripheral T cell clonotypes.

This CDR3 is 15 amino acids long. From germline, CDR1 is GTSNPN and CDR2 SVGIG (reference sequence). The trim removed 0 bases at V and 9 bases at J, leaving 9 bases unmatched. The time point: week 35, safety follow-up. Every single dose of the vaccine, 300 ug of mutant IDH1 20-mer peptide, came with topical imiquimod. Assay used: immunoSEQ multiplex PCR; TCRdb lists only in-frame clones, some missing. The sample consists of about 69,000 clones, more than 75% of them appearing once. This clone was counted a single time. The antigen is not known. The origin of this receptor is a man aged 25 to 45 with glioma. The chain has TRBV30 and TRBJ2-1; 9 bases align to TRBD2. The material was PBMCs, obtained from a glioma patient whose treatment included an IDH1 peptide vaccine. In DNA, the CDR3 is TGTGCCTGGAGTGTATCTTTGCGGGGGGGTTCTGAGCAGTTCTTC. It codes for CAWSVSLRGGSEQFF.